Each of the 26 T cell receptor beta chains below was sequenced from the same sample in a study of T cell repertoires in cytomegalovirus infection. Their specific antigens are unknown. TCRdb called the reads again in MiXCR, with one record for every CDR3 protein. The sample has around 71,000 distinct CDR3 sequences, roughly 22% seen once. Sequencing was performed on CD8+ T cells from cultured PBMCs, taken from culture after CMV antigen stimulation. The receptors derive from a human donor in good health (CMV status not recorded). Some clones in this sample may be carry-over from other donors' samples.

V gene TRBV28 combines with J gene TRBJ2-7, with a weak D call TRBD1 (6 bases). The germline CDR1 and CDR2 sequences are MDHEN and SYDVKM. The V gene lost 4 bases and the J gene lost 3 bases, with 13 bases spanning the gap. The CDR3 sequence is 14 residues long. DNA for the CDR3: TGTGCCAGCAGTTCCTTTACAGGGATCTACGAGCAGTACTTC. Protein sequence: CASSSFTGIYEQYF.

This clonotype was observed a handful of times. The chain joins TRBV7-8 to TRBJ2-5, with 9 bases matching TRBD1. The CDR3 is 13 residues long. CDR1 and CDR2 (germline): SGHVS, FQNEAQ. With V trimmed by 3 bases and J by 6 bases, 2 bases remained unmatched. The CDR3 region is CASSLGQGKTQYF. CDR3 DNA sequence: TGTGCCAGCAGCTTGGGACAGGGCAAGACCCAGTACTTC.

This clonotype showed up just a few times. The J gene is TRBJ1-6, the V gene TRBV6-2 or TRBV6-3; 9 bases line up with TRBD1. J lost 9 bases, V lost 6 bases, and 9 bases had no gene match. In germline, CDR1 is MNHEY, CDR2 SVGEGT. The length of the CDR3 is 15 residues. The CDR3 loop is CASSPPGQGISPLHF. The CDR3 coding sequence is TGTGCCAGCAGCCCACCCGGACAGGGGATTTCACCCCTCCACTTT.

This clonotype was seen only a few times. The chain has TRBV5-5 and TRBJ2-3; the match to TRBD1 covers 7 bases. After removal of 4 bases from V and 0 bases from J, the junction contained 11 bases not matched to a gene. CDR1 and CDR2 (germline): SGHKS, YYEKEE (reference sequence). There are 17 residues in the CDR3. CDR3 residues: CASSPKQGSYSTDTQYF. The CDR3 region has the DNA TGTGCCAGCAGCCCAAAACAGGGGTCATACAGCACAGATACGCAGTATTTT.

The chain joins TRBV6-2 or TRBV6-3 to TRBJ1-5; D remains unclear. V was pared by 2 bases and J by 3 bases, with 8 bases between. Germline V CDR1 and CDR2: MNHEY, SVGEGT. The CDR3 sequence is 14 residues long. The CDR3 region is CASSYVLLNQPQHF. The CDR3 nucleotides read TGTGCCAGCAGTTACGTCCTTCTCAATCAGCCCCAGCATTTT.

The CDR3 reads CASLREGANNEQFF. CDR3 sequence (DNA): TGTGCCAGCCTGCGGGAGGGGGCGAATAATGAGCAGTTCTTC. The chain links TRBV7-8 to TRBJ2-1; 9 bases map to TRBD2. The length of the CDR3 is 14 residues. Germline CDR1 is SGHVS and CDR2 is FQNEAQ. V lost 8 bases and J lost 7; bases outside the gene matches: 9. Using reference TRBV7-8 and TRBJ2-1 for the parts outside the CDR3, the full variable domain is GAGVSQSPRYKVAKRGQDVALRCDPISGHVSLFWYQQALGQGPEFLTYFQNEAQLDKSGLPSDRFFAERPEGSVSTLKIQRTQQEDSAVYLCASLREGANNEQFFGPGTRLTVL.

Ten or more counts support this clonotype. This rearrangement joins TRBV20-1 to TRBJ2-7, with D unresolved. CDR3 length: 13 residues. Germline-derived CDR1 and CDR2 are DFQATT and SNEGSKA (reference sequence). V lost 3 bases, J lost 0 bases, and 9 bases lay in between. Here the CDR3 reads CSARPTSSYEQYF. The CDR3 DNA sequence: TGCAGTGCTAGGCCGACGTCCTCCTACGAGCAGTACTTC.

The DNA for the CDR3 is TGTGCCAGCAGTTCCCCGGGGGGCGGTGAAAAACTGTTTTTT. Amino acid sequence: CASSSPGGGEKLFF. The V gene is TRBV12-3 or TRBV12-4, the J gene TRBJ1-4, with D perhaps matching TRBD1 (6 bases). V was trimmed by 4 bases and J by 7 bases, leaving 13 bases between them. The CDR3 length is 14 residues.

Ten or more counts support this clonotype. This chain connects TRBV7-2 to TRBJ2-3, with 9 bases that match TRBD1. Trimming took 5 bases from V and 6 from J; bases not matched to a gene: 6. Per the germline V gene, CDR1 is SGHTA and CDR2 is FQGNSA. The CDR3 is 14 residues long. The CDR3 DNA sequence: TGTGCCAGCAGCAACAACAGGGGGCGTGATACGCAGTATTTT. As protein: CASSNNRGRDTQYF.

The chain has TRBV7-2 and TRBJ1-1; no reliable D call. This CDR3 has 16 residues. With 1 base removed from V and 0 bases from J, the gap between germline ends came to 12 bases. Germline-derived CDR1 and CDR2 are SGHTA and FQGNSA. CDR3 DNA sequence: TGTGCCAGCAGCTTAGTTTCAGGAGGCATGAACACTGAAGCTTTCTTT. Amino acid sequence: CASSLVSGGMNTEAFF.

This clonotype was recorded a few times. J is TRBJ2-7 and V is TRBV20-1; D gene uncertain. V was clipped by 0 bases and J by 3 bases, with 9 bases between them. The CDR3 covers 13 residues. Germline CDR1 reads DFQATT; CDR2 reads SNEGSKA (reference sequence). CDR3 region: CSARDWVSYEQYF. The CDR3 DNA sequence: TGCAGTGCTAGAGATTGGGTGAGCTACGAGCAGTACTTC.

This chain links TRBV7-6 with TRBJ2-7; possible D gene TRBD1, 6 bases. V was cut by 2 bases and J by 2 bases, with 13 bases left in between. CDR1 is SGHVS and CDR2 is FNYEAQ in the germline V gene. The CDR3 runs 15 residues. Here the CDR3 DNA reads TGTGCCAGCAGCTTATTAGGGACACCCGCCTACGAGCAGTACTTC. This encodes CASSLLGTPAYEQYF.

This clonotype was seen a few times. The chain links TRBV7-6 to TRBJ1-5, with D possibly matching TRBD1 (5 bases). V was trimmed by 4 bases and J by 0 bases, leaving 13 bases between them. The CDR3 has 16 residues. CDR1 and CDR2 (germline): SGHVS, FNYEAQ. The CDR3, as DNA: TGTGCCAGCAGCTCCGAAGGGGTTTATAGCAATCAGCCCCAGCATTTT. This sequence encodes CASSSEGVYSNQPQHF.

With respect to this clonotype: It may be a read error: a sequence one base away is much more abundant. V is TRBV11-1 and J is TRBJ1-6, with D unresolved. Per the germline V gene, CDR1 is SGHAT and CDR2 is FQDESV (reference sequence). Deletions cut 4 bases from V and 7 bases from J, with 11 bases between. The CDR3 is made up of 14 amino acids. The CDR3 loop is CASSSRCNNSPLHF. As DNA, the CDR3 is TGTGCCAGCAGCTCCAGGTGTAACAATTCACCCCTCCACTTT.

The chain recombines TRBV7-9 with TRBJ2-3; possible D gene TRBD1, 5 bases. Germline V gene sequence: CDR1 SEHNR, CDR2 FQNEAQ (reference sequence). The CDR3 is 15 residues long. V was pared by 3 bases and J by 0 bases, with 10 bases between. CDR3 nucleotide sequence: TGTGCCAGCAGCTTGTGGACATCTAGCACAGATACGCAGTATTTT. Its translation: CASSLWTSSTDTQYF.

Ten or more counts support this clonotype. The rearrangement joins TRBV6-2 or TRBV6-3 to TRBJ1-1; D possibly corresponds to TRBD1 (6 bases). Germline CDR1 reads MNHEY; CDR2 reads SVGEGT. This CDR3 spans 19 amino acids. Trimming removed 1 base from V and 1 base from J, with 22 bases in between. The DNA of the CDR3 is TGTGCCAGCAGTTACTTCCACAATCTTTCGGGACAAAGGAACACTGAAGCTTTCTTT. This gives the protein CASSYFHNLSGQRNTEAFF.

This clonotype has only a few counts. The rearrangement links TRBV7-9 to TRBJ2-5; D unclear. The CDR3 is 15 amino acids. V was trimmed by 6 bases and J by 4 bases, leaving 18 bases between them. Germline CDR1 reads SEHNR; CDR2 reads FQNEAQ (reference sequence). DNA for the CDR3: TGTGCCAGCAGTCCCTATCCAGCCAAGAGAGAGACCCAGTACTTC. This translates into CASSPYPAKRETQYF.

This clonotype was seen a handful of times. The genes are TRBV4-2 and TRBJ2-2; D not certain. CDR1 and CDR2 (germline): LGHNA, YNFKEQ. V lost 3 bases, J lost 1 base, and 0 bases lay in between. The length of the CDR3 is 12 residues. This chain's CDR3 is CASSQNTGELFF. The CDR3 DNA follows: TGTGCCAGCAGCCAGAACACCGGGGAGCTGTTTTTT.

This clonotype came up a few times. This chain links TRBV28 with TRBJ2-1, with D perhaps matching TRBD1 (6 bases). Trimming left V 10 bases short and J 1 base short, with 14 bases between. Germline CDR1 is MDHEN and CDR2 is SYDVKM. The CDR3 consists of 14 residues. CDR3 loop: CATTTGTSYNEQFF. The CDR3, as DNA: TGTGCCACCACAACAGGGACGTCCTACAATGAGCAGTTCTTC.

This clonotype showed up just a few times. J is TRBJ2-7 and V is TRBV7-8; no reliable D call. The CDR3 is 14 amino acids. The germline V and J ends were trimmed by 5 bases and 3 bases, with 14 bases remaining between them. Germline V gene sequence: CDR1 SGHVS, CDR2 FQNEAQ. CDR3 amino acids: CASSPKSLLYEQYF. CDR3 coding DNA: TGTGCCAGCAGCCCCAAATCCCTACTCTACGAGCAGTACTTC.

The rearrangement joins TRBV7-2 to TRBJ2-7; 8 nucleotides agree with TRBD1. Germline loops: CDR1 SGHTA, CDR2 FQGNSA. The junction had 6 bases not matched to a gene; V was cut back by 7 bases and J by 4 bases. This CDR3 is 13 amino acids long. CDR3 in DNA: TGTGCCAGCACGGGGACAGGACCATACGAGCAGTACTTC. Its protein product is CASTGTGPYEQYF. Looking up the rest from reference TRBV7-2 and TRBJ2-7 gives the full variable domain: GAGVSQSPSNKVTEKGKDVELRCDPISGHTALYWYRQSLGQGLEFLIYFQGNSAPDKSGLPSDRFSAERTGGSVSTLTIQRTQQEDSAVYLCASTGTGPYEQYFGPGTRLTVT.

The J gene is TRBJ2-5, the V gene TRBV4-1; D uncertain. The CDR3 length is 14 residues. From germline, CDR1 is MGHRA and CDR2 YSYEKL. With 1 base removed from V and 4 bases from J, the gap between germline ends came to 10 bases. The CDR3 is CASSQVLAPETQYF. The DNA of the CDR3 is TGCGCCAGCAGCCAAGTACTGGCGCCAGAGACCCAGTACTTC.

In its sample, this clonotype was seen a few times. J is TRBJ1-2 and V is TRBV7-2, with D possibly being TRBD1 (6 bases). The CDR3 covers 13 residues. Germline CDR1 SGHTA, CDR2 FQGNSA. With 8 bases removed from V and 6 bases from J, the gap between germline ends came to 16 bases. The CDR3 bases are TGTGCCAGCGAGACCGGGGGGCGGCATGGCTACACCTTC. This gives the protein CASETGGRHGYTF. The whole variable domain, remainder taken from reference TRBV7-2 and TRBJ1-2, is GAGVSQSPSNKVTEKGKDVELRCDPISGHTALYWYRQSLGQGLEFLIYFQGNSAPDKSGLPSDRFSAERTGGSVSTLTIQRTQQEDSAVYLCASETGGRHGYTFGSGTRLTVV.

This clonotype was observed a handful of times. The chain has TRBV4-1 and TRBJ2-1, with a weak D call TRBD2 (6 bases). CDR1 and CDR2 (germline): MGHRA, YSYEKL. This CDR3 comprises 14 residues. The germline V and J ends were trimmed by 3 bases and 6 bases, with 12 bases remaining between them. The CDR3 loop reads CASSHELGGNEQFF. The CDR3 DNA reads TGCGCCAGCAGCCACGAGCTGGGAGGCAATGAGCAGTTCTTC.

The V gene is TRBV7-2, the J gene TRBJ2-5; no firm D call. Germline V gene lookup returns CDR1 SGHTA and CDR2 FQGNSA. V dropped 3 bases and J dropped 7 bases, with 12 bases sitting between them. This CDR3 is built from 13 residues. CDR3 in amino acids: CASSFLEWGTQYF. The CDR3 nucleotides read TGTGCCAGCAGCTTTCTAGAATGGGGGACCCAGTACTTC.

This clonotype was observed a handful of times. This may stem from a read error, because a much larger clone lies one nucleotide away. This rearrangement joins TRBV7-9 to TRBJ2-3; 10 bases match TRBD2. The CDR3 consists of 16 residues. Germline V gives CDR1 SEHNR, CDR2 FQNEAQ (reference sequence). With 5 bases clipped from V and 9 bases from J, the junction kept 14 bases outside the gene matches. The CDR3 protein is CASSDSGGSSFPTQYF. The CDR3 DNA reads TGTGCCAGCAGCGATAGCGGGGGGTCATCCTTTCCGACGCAGTATTTT.